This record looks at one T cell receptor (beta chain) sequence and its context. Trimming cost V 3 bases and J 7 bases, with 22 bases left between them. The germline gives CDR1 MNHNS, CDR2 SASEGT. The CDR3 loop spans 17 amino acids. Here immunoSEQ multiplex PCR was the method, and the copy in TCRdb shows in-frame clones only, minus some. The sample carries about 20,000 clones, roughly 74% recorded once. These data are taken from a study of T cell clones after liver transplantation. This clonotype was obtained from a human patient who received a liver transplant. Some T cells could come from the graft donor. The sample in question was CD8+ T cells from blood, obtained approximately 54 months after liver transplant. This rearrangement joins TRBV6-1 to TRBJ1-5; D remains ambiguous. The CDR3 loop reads CASSDYWDQPKDQPQHF. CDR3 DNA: TGTGCCAGCAGTGACTACTGGGATCAGCCCAAAGACCAGCCCCAGCATTTT.